The present T cell receptor (beta chain) was sequenced within a study of blood T cell repertoires in COVID-19. CDR1 and CDR2 from the germline V gene are SGHRS and YFSETQ. The CDR3 covers 15 residues. Trimming pared 0 bases from V and 0 bases from J, leaving 7 bases between. TCRdb's copy holds only in-frame clones and misses some; the assay was immunoSEQ multiplex PCR. This table holds some 330,000 clones, about nine tenths found once. The sequenced sample was peripheral blood. This sequence was found in a woman in her twenties or thirties with COVID-19, enrolled during active disease. The chain links TRBV5-1 to TRBJ1-5; D might be TRBD1 (5 bases). The CDR3 loop is CASSLGDFSNQPQHF. The CDR3 DNA follows: TGCGCCAGCAGCTTGGGGGACTTTAGCAATCAGCCCCAGCATTTT.